The rows below give T cell receptor beta chains drawn from one sample of a study of T cell responses to AZD1222 COVID-19 vaccine. Here immunoSEQ multiplex PCR was the method, and the copy in TCRdb shows in-frame clones only, minus some. Found here are about 100,000 clones, around nine tenths of them singletons; the top ten hold approximately 1.7%. The sample in question was peripheral blood, obtained on day 0 of AZD1222 vaccination. The receptor source for this set is an adult in good health. CDR3s include the opening cysteine and the closing phenylalanine or tryptophan. D genes are given only for firm matches. The size of a clone is reported for some rows only, either as once, few or many, or as a class for expanded clones.

d_call j_call v_call clone_size cdr3_nt cdr3_aa
TRBD2 TRBJ2-4 TRBV3-1/TRBV3-2 . TGTGCCAGCAGCCAAGGAAAGGACCTAAACGGGAGGGCCAAAAACATTCAGTACTTC CASSQGKDLNGRAKNIQYF
. TRBJ1-2 TRBV30 . TGTGCCTGGAGGGCCGCGAGAGGGGGTCCTACCTATGGCTACACCTTC CAWRAARGGPTYGYTF
TRBD1 TRBJ1-2 TRBV28 . TGTGCCAGCAGTTTAGTCAGGGGGGTCCCTCTTCTCACCTTC CASSLVRGVPLLTF
. TRBJ2-5 TRBV7-9 . TGTGCCAGCAGCTTAGCGACCTTGCGCGGGCGGTCCCAAGAGACCCAGTACTTC CASSLATLRGRSQETQYF
. TRBJ2-2 TRBV10-3 . TGTGCCATCAGTGTTCTCGAGGCTACCGGGGAGCTGTTTTTT CAISVLEATGELFF
. TRBJ2-6 TRBV7-9 . TGTGCCAGCAGCCGCGTCGGGGCCTCTGGGGCCAACGTCCTGACTTTC CASSRVGASGANVLTF
. TRBJ1-5 TRBV4-1 once TGCGCCAGCAGCCAAGAAGCAGGGGTTCAGCCCCAGCATTTT CASSQEAGVQPQHF
. TRBJ2-7 TRBV3-1/TRBV3-2 . TGTGCCAGCAGCCCTCGGGACCCCTACGAGCAGTACTTC CASSPRDPYEQYF
. TRBJ2-1 TRBV24-1 few TGTGCCACCAGTGATTATGAGGGAGGTCCCCACAATGAGCAGTTCTTC CATSDYEGGPHNEQFF
. TRBJ2-5 TRBV11-2 . TGTGCCAGCAGCTTAGATCTGCGCGTACAGGAGACCCAGTACTTC CASSLDLRVQETQYF
. TRBJ1-3 TRBV2 . TGTGCCAGCAGTCTAAGACGGACGCTTGGAAACACCATATATTTT CASSLRRTLGNTIYF
. TRBJ1-2 TRBV28 . TGTGCCAGCAGACAGGGCAACTATGGCTACACCTTC CASRQGNYGYTF
. TRBJ2-6 TRBV4-1 once TGCGCCAGCAGCCAAGGGATCCTGATGTCGGGGGCCAACGTCCTGACTTTC CASSQGILMSGANVLTF
. TRBJ1-4 TRBV9 . TGTGCCAGCAGCTCAACCGGGACTAATGAAAAACTGTTTTTT CASSSTGTNEKLFF
. TRBJ1-3 TRBV7-9 . TGTGCCAGTCCGGGGGGGGCCACGACCACTGGAAACACCATATATTTT CASPGGATTTGNTIYF
TRBD2 TRBJ2-1 TRBV10-1 . TGCGCCAGCTCCCCGGGACTAGCATTCAATGAGCAGTTCTTC CASSPGLAFNEQFF
. TRBJ1-5 TRBV4-2 . TGTGCCAGCAGCCAAGAAGGGTCAGGTCCCAATCAGCCCCAGCATTTT CASSQEGSGPNQPQHF
TRBD2 TRBJ2-1 TRBV9 . TGTGCCAGCAGCGGAGGAGCGGGAGCAGGTTACAATGAGCAGTTCTTC CASSGGAGAGYNEQFF
TRBD1 TRBJ1-1 TRBV4-1 . TGCGCCAGCAGCCAAGCGAGGACTGCAGGGGGACGCGAAGCTTTCTTT CASSQARTAGGREAFF
. TRBJ2-1 TRBV27 . TGTGCCAGCAGTTTAGGTACAGAGTACAATGAGCAGTTCTTC CASSLGTEYNEQFF
. TRBJ1-5 TRBV2 . TGTGCCAGCAGTGGCCGGGGAGGGGCGAATCAGCCCCAGCATTTT CASSGRGGANQPQHF
. TRBJ2-3 TRBV27 . TGTGCCAGCAGCCTATTACTATCTGAGAGGACAGATACGCAGTATTTT CASSLLLSERTDTQYF
TRBD2 TRBJ2-1 TRBV28 . TGTGCCAGCAGAGCCACTAGCGGAAGCGCCCTGGGGGGAGGTGAGCAGTTCTTC CASRATSGSALGGGEQFF
TRBD1 TRBJ2-7 TRBV4-2 . TGTGCCAGCAGCCAACTACAGGGGGTATCCTACGAGCAGTACTTC CASSQLQGVSYEQYF
. TRBJ1-1 TRBV13 . TGTGCCAGCAGAGTAAGGGGAGGACTGAACACTGAAGCTTTCTTT CASRVRGGLNTEAFF
. TRBJ1-6 TRBV10-3 . TGTGCCATCAGGGGGGACGGGAATTCACCCCTCCACTTT CAIRGDGNSPLHF
. TRBJ1-3 TRBV27 . TGTGCCAGCAGTCAGGCCTGGGATTCTGGAAACACCATATATTTT CASSQAWDSGNTIYF
. TRBJ1-2 TRBV29-1 . TGCAGCGTTGGCGGGTGGGGGGCGGATGGCTACACCTTC CSVGGWGADGYTF
. TRBJ1-1 TRBV6-5 . TGTGCCAGCAGTTACTCGGGACGCTTGGGCACTGAAGCTTTCTTT CASSYSGRLGTEAFF
. TRBJ1-6 TRBV2 . TGTGCCAGCAGACCAGGGGTCCTGGGACCCCTCCACTTT CASRPGVLGPLHF
TRBD2 TRBJ2-7 TRBV19 . TGTGCCAGTAGTTCTCCCGGGACTAGAGCCTACGAGCAGTACTTC CASSSPGTRAYEQYF
. TRBJ1-5 TRBV6-5 . TGTGCCAGCAGTCTGGGCCAGCCTCAGCCCCAGCATTTT CASSLGQPQPQHF
. TRBJ2-1 TRBV11-2 . TGTGCCAGCAGCTTAACCTCGGGGCGGAACAATGAGCAGTTCTTC CASSLTSGRNNEQFF
. TRBJ2-1 TRBV18 . TGTGCCAGCTCACCGAGTCAGGGAGGTTACGATGAGCAGTTCTTC CASSPSQGGYDEQFF
TRBD1 TRBJ1-1 TRBV18 . TGTGCCAGCTCACCCGGACAGGGGTGGACTGAAGCTTTCTTT CASSPGQGWTEAFF
. TRBJ1-5 TRBV28 . TGTGCCAGCAGTTTATTGGGTGGAGTTCGAACTTTTATCAATCAGCCCCAGCATTTT CASSLLGGVRTFINQPQHF
TRBD1 TRBJ1-2 TRBV3-1/TRBV3-2 . TGTGCCAGCAGCCACCGAACAGGGGGGGATGGCTACACCTTC CASSHRTGGDGYTF
. TRBJ2-5 TRBV11-1 . TGTGCCAGCAGCTTCCAAGTACAAGAGACCCAGTACTTC CASSFQVQETQYF
. TRBJ2-3 TRBV5-1 . TGCGCCAGCAGCTTGGAGGGGGATACGCAGTATTTT CASSLEGDTQYF
TRBD1 TRBJ2-2 TRBV6-6 . TGTGCCAGCAGTTATAGGGGGCAGTCGACCACCGGGGAGCTGTTTTTT CASSYRGQSTTGELFF
. TRBJ2-1 TRBV5-1 . TGCGCCAGCAGCACGGCACTAAGCTCCTACAATGAGCAGTTCTTC CASSTALSSYNEQFF
TRBD2 TRBJ2-2 TRBV28 . TGTGCCAGCAGTTTACCAGAGGGACTAGCGGGAGGCACCGGGGAGCTGTTTTTT CASSLPEGLAGGTGELFF
. TRBJ2-3 TRBV27 . TGTGCCAGCAGTTTCTCCCGCACAGATACGCAGTATTTT CASSFSRTDTQYF
TRBD2 TRBJ2-3 TRBV28 . TGTGCCAGCAGTTTATTGGCGACTAGCTATACGCAGTATTTT CASSLLATSYTQYF
TRBD1 TRBJ2-7 TRBV18 . TGTGCCAGCTCACAGGGGGCGGAAAATTCTCGCCCCTACGAGCAGTACTTC CASSQGAENSRPYEQYF
. TRBJ1-4 TRBV6-5 . TGTGCCAGCAGTTCCTTCAGGGAGGACGAAAAACTGTTTTTT CASSSFREDEKLFF
TRBD1 TRBJ1-1 TRBV28 . TGTGCCAGCAGTTTAAATATGGACAGGGACACTGAAGCTTTCTTT CASSLNMDRDTEAFF
TRBD2 TRBJ2-7 TRBV30 . TGTGCCTGGACCCCGCGTGGTAGCGGGAGTTTATCCTACGAGCAGTACTTC CAWTPRGSGSLSYEQYF
. TRBJ1-2 TRBV30 . TGTGCCTGGAGTGTCGGCCACAGATACGGCTACACCTTC CAWSVGHRYGYTF
. TRBJ2-4 TRBV7-9 . TGTGCCAGCAGCTTTGGTGCCCAGGTCAGCAACATTCAGTACTTC CASSFGAQVSNIQYF
. TRBJ1-2 TRBV5-1 . TGCGCCAGCAGCCCCACAGGGAACTATGGCTACACCTTC CASSPTGNYGYTF
. TRBJ1-2 TRBV7-8 . TGTGCCAGCAGCTTAGGAGGGGAGAGGGTCGGAGGCTACACCTTC CASSLGGERVGGYTF
. TRBJ2-7 TRBV27 . TGTGCCAGCAGTTTAGCCGAAAGCTCCTACGAGCAGTACTTC CASSLAESSYEQYF
. TRBJ2-7 TRBV3-1/TRBV3-2 . TGTGCCAGCAGCCAAGCTCTAGCGTACGAGCAGTACTTC CASSQALAYEQYF